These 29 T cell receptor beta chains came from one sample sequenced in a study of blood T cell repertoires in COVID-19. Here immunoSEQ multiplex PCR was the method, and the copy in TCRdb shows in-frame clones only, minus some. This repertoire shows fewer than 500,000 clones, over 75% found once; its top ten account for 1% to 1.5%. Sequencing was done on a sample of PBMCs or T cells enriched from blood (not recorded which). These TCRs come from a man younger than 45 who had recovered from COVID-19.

CDR3 DNA: TGCGCCAGTAAAAACACCGTTCTGGACGAGCAGTACTTC. Translation gives CASKNTVLDEQYF. This chain joins TRBV10-1 and TRBJ2-7; D ambiguous. The length of the CDR3 is 13 residues. Trimming took off 9 bases at V and 5 bases at J, with 17 bases between the two ends. Germline-derived CDR1 and CDR2 are WNHNN and SYGVQD (reference sequence).

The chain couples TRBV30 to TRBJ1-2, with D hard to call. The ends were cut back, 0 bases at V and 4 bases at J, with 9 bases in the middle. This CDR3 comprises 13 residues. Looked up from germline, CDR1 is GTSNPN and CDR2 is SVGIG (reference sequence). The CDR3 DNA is TGTGCCTGGAGTGTACGGGAATCCTATGGCTACACCTTC. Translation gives CAWSVRESYGYTF.

In DNA, the CDR3 is TGTGCCAGTAGTGATACAGGGGGCTTTTATCAGCCCCAGCATTTT. It translates to CASSDTGGFYQPQHF. This chain joins TRBV19 and TRBJ1-5, with 9 bases identical to TRBD1. Germline V CDR1 and CDR2: LNHDA, SQIVND (reference sequence). This CDR3 spans 15 amino acids. V was pared by 5 bases and J by 5 bases, with 7 bases of the junction left unmatched.

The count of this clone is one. DNA of the CDR3: TGTGCCATCAGTGAGTGGGGGCCTAGCACAGATACGCAGTATTTT. Translation gives CAISEWGPSTDTQYF. The rearrangement links TRBV10-3 to TRBJ2-3; D might be TRBD1 (6 bases). Per the germline V gene, CDR1 is ENHRY and CDR2 is SYGVKD. The CDR3 totals 15 residues. Trimming shortened V by 1 base and J by 0 bases, and 8 bases separated the two germline ends.

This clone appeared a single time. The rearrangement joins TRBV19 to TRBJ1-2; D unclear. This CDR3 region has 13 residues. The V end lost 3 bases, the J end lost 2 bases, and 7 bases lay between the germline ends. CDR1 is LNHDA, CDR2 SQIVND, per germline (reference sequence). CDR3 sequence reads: CASSMGENYGYTF. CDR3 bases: TGTGCCAGTAGTATGGGCGAGAACTATGGCTACACCTTC.

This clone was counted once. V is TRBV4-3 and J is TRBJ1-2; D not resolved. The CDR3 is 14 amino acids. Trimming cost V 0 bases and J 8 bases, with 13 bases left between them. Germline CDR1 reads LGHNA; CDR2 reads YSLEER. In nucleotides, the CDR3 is TGCGCCAGCAGCCAAGAGTCGAGCGAGGGAGGCTACACCTTC. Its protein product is CASSQESSEGGYTF.

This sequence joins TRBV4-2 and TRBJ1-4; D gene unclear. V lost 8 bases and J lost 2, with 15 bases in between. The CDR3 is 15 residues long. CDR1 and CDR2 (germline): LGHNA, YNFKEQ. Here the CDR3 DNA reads TGTGCCAGCCGTCGGACCACGGGGACTAATGAAAAACTGTTTTTT. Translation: CASRRTTGTNEKLFF.

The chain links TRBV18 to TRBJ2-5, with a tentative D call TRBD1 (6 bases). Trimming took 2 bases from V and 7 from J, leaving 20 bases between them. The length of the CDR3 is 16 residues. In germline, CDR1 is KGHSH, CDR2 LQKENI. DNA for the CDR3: TGTGCCAGCTCACCAAAAAACTCCAGGGGATACGTGACCCAGTACTTC. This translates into CASSPKNSRGYVTQYF.

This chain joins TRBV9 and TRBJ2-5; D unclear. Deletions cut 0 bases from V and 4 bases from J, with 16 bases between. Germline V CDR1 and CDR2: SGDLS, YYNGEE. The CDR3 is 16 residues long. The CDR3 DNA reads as TGTGCCAGCAGCGTAGCGGCAGCCGGTGAGGTAGAGACCCAGTACTTC. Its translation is CASSVAAAGEVETQYF.

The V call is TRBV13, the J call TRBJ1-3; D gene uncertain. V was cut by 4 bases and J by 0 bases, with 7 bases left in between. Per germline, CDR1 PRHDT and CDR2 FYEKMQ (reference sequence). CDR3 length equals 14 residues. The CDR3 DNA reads TGTGCCAGCAGCTCCCGCTACTCTGGAAACACCATATATTTT. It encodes CASSSRYSGNTIYF. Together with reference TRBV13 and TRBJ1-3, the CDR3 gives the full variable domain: AAGVIQSPRHLIKEKRETATLKCYPIPRHDTVYWYQQGPGQDPQFLISFYEKMQSDKGSIPDRFSAQQFSDYHSELNMSSLELGDSALYFCASSSRYSGNTIYFGEGSWLTVV.

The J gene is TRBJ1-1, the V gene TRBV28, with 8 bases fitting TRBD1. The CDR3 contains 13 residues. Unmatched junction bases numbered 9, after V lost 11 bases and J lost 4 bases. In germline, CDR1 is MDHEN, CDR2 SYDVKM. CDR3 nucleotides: TGTGCCGCTACCGGGACAGGTGCCACTGAAGCTTTCTTT. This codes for CAATGTGATEAFF.

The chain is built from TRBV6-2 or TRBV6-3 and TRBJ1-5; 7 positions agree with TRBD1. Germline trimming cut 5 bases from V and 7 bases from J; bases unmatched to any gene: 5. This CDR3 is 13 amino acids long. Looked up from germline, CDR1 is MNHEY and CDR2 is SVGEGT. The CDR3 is CASSPDRQQPQHF. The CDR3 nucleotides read TGTGCCAGCAGTCCGGACAGGCAACAGCCCCAGCATTTT.

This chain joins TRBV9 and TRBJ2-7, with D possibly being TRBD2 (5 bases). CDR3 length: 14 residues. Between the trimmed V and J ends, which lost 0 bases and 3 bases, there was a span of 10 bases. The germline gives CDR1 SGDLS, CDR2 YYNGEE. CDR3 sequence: CASSVAEGLYEQYF. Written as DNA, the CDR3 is TGTGCCAGCAGCGTAGCAGAGGGCCTCTACGAGCAGTACTTC. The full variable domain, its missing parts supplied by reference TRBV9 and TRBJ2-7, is DSGVTQTPKHLITATGQRVTLRCSPRSGDLSVYWYQQSLDQGLQFLIQYYNGEERAKGNILERFSAQQFPDLHSELNLSSLELGDSALYFCASSVAEGLYEQYFGPGTRLTVT.

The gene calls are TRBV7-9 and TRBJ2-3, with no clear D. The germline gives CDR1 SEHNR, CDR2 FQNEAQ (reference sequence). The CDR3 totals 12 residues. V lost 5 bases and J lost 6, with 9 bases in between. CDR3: CASSPLRDTQYF. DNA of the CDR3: TGTGCCAGCAGCCCTCTGCGGGATACGCAGTATTTT.

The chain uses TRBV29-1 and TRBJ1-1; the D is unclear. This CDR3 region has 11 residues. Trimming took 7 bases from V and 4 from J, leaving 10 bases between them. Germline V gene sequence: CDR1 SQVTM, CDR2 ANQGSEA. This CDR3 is CSAAEGTEAFF. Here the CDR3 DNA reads TGCAGCGCCGCAGAGGGCACTGAAGCTTTCTTT.

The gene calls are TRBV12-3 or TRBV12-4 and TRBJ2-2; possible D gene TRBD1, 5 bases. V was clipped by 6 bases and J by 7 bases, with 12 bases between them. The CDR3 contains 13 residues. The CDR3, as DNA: TGTGCCAGCAGCTACCTTAGGGGCGGGGAGCTGTTTTTT. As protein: CASSYLRGGELFF.

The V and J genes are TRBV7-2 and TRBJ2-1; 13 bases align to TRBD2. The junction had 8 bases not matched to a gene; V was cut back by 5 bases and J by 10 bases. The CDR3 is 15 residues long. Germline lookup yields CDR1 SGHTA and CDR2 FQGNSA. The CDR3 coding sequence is TGTGCCAGCAGCCCCGGACTAGCGGGGGATCGGGAGCAGTTCTTC. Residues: CASSPGLAGDREQFF.

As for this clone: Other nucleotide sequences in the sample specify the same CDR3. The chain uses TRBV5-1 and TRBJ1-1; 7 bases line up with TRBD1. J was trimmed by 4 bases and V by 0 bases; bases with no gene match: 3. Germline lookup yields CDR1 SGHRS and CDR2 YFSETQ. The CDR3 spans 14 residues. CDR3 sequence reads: CASSLGQGGTEAFF. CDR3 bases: TGCGCCAGCAGCTTGGGACAGGGTGGCACTGAAGCTTTCTTT.

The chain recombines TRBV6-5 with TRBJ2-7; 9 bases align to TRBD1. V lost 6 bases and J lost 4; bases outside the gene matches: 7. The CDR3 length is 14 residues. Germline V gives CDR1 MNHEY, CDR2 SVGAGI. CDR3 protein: CASSFGTGTYEQYF. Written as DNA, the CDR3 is TGTGCCAGCAGCTTCGGGACAGGGACGTACGAGCAGTACTTC.

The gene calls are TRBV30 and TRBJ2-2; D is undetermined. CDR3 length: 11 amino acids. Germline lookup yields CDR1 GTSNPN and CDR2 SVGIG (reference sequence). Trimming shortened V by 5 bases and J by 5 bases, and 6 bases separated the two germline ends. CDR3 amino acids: CAWGPTGELFF. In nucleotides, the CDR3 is TGTGCCTGGGGACCAACCGGGGAGCTGTTTTTT.

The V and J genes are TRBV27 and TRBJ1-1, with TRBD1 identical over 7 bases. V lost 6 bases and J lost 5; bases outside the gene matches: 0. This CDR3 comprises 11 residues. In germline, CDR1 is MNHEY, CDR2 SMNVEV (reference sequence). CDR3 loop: CASRTGTEAFF. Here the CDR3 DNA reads TGTGCCAGCAGGACAGGGACTGAAGCTTTCTTT.

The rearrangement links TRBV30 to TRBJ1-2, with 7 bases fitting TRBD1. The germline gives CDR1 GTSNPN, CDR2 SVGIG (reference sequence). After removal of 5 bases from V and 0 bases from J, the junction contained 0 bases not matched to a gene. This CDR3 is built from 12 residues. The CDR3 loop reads CAWGQANYGYTF. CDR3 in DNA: TGTGCCTGGGGACAGGCTAACTATGGCTACACCTTC.

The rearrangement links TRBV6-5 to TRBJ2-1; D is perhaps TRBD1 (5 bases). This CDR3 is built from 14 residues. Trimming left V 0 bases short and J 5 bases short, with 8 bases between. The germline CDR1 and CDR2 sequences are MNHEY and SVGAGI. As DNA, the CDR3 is TGTGCCAGCAGTTACTCAGGACAAAACAATGAGCAGTTCTTC. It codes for CASSYSGQNNEQFF.

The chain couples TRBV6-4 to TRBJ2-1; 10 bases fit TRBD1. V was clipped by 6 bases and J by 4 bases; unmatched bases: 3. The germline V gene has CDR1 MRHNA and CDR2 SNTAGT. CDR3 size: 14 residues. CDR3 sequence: CASSPGQGYNEQFF. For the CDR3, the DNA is TGTGCCAGCAGCCCGGGACAGGGGTACAATGAGCAGTTCTTC.

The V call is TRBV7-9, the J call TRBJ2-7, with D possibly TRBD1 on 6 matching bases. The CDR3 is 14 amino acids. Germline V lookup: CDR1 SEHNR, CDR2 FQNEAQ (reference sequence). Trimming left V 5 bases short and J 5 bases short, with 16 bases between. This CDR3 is CASSPSSGADEQYF. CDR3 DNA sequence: TGTGCCAGCAGCCCTAGCTCAGGGGCGGACGAGCAGTACTTC. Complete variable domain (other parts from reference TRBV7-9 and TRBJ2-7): DTGVSQNPRHKITKRGQNVTFRCDPISEHNRLYWYRQTLGQGPEFLTYFQNEAQLEKSRLLSDRFSAERPKGSFSTLEIQRTEQGDSAMYLCASSPSSGADEQYFGPGTRLTVT.

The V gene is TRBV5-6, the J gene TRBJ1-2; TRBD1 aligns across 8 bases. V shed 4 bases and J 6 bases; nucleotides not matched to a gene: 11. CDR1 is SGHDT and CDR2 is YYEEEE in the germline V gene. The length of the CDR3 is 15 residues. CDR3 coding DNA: TGTGCCAGCAGCCAGGTAGCAGGGGGCGTGAATGGCTACACCTTC. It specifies CASSQVAGGVNGYTF. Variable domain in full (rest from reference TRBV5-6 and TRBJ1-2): DAGVTQSPTHLIKTRGQQVTLRCSPKSGHDTVSWYQQALGQGPQFIFQYYEEEERQRGNFPDRFSGHQFPNYSSELNVNALLLGDSALYLCASSQVAGGVNGYTFGSGTRLTVV.

As DNA, the CDR3 is TGTGCCAGCAGCCCCCCTCGCAGCACCATATATTTT. This codes for CASSPPRSTIYF. J is TRBJ1-3 and V is TRBV7-8; no clear D gene. Germline V CDR1 and CDR2: SGHVS, FQNEAQ. Between the trimmed V and J ends, which lost 5 bases and 9 bases, there was a span of 11 bases. The CDR3 length is 12 residues.

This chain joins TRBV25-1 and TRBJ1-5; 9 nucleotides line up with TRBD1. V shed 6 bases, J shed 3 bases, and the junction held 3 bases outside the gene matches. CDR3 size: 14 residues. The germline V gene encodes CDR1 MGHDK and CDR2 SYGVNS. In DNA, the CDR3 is TGTGCCAGCAGGGACAGGGGCTTCAATCAGCCCCAGCATTTT. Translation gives CASRDRGFNQPQHF. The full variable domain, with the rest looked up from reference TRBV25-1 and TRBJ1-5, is EADIYQTPRYLVIGTGKKITLECSQTMGHDKMYWYQQDPGMELHLIHYSYGVNSTEKGDLSSESTVSRIRTEHFPLTLESARPSHTSQYLCASRDRGFNQPQHFGDGTRLSIL.

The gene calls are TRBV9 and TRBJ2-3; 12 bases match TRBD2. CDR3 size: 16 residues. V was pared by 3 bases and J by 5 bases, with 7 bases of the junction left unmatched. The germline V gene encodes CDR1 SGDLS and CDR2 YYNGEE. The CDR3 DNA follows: TGTGCCAGCAGCGCGAGGACTAGCGGGGTGGGAGATACGCAGTATTTT. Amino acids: CASSARTSGVGDTQYF. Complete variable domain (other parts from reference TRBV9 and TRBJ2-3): DSGVTQTPKHLITATGQRVTLRCSPRSGDLSVYWYQQSLDQGLQFLIQYYNGEERAKGNILERFSAQQFPDLHSELNLSSLELGDSALYFCASSARTSGVGDTQYFGPGTRLTVL.